The entry that follows covers one T cell receptor (beta chain) sequence. This clonotype was detected a few times. Its antigen remains undetermined. Base quality data are lacking; no much larger clone is found one base away. The CDR3, cysteine through phenylalanine, is 14 amino acids long. Of the read, only the CDR3 DNA is kept; its 42 bases are in frame from base 1. V and J lose 0 bases and 7 bases, and a span of 10 bases separates them. The germline V gene gives CDR1 as MGHRA and CDR2 as YSYEKL. The sample belongs to a study of CD8 T cells in ankylosing spondylitis (dated by TCRdb to about 2017). In the study overall: T cell receptor beta repertoires were profiled in healthy donors and ankylosing spondylitis patients so that disease-linked TCR variants could be found. The whole study cohort included about a hundred healthy donors and 25 ankylosing spondylitis patients. Samples of peripheral blood were taken, and for ankylosing spondylitis patients, synovial fluid was collected as well. The study at large found these results: The disease-linked clones had a CD8+ phenotype and were found at relatively low frequencies in peripheral blood. The disease-linked clones were reported as significantly enriched in matched synovial fluid samples from ankylosing spondylitis patients. Some of the motif variants had been reported before in the synovial fluid and blood of reactive arthritis patients, a finding that suggests common disease-initiation mechanisms. A TCR beta motif of several highly homologous amino acid variants appeared characteristic of blood from ankylosing spondylitis patients.

Data came from an Illumina HiSeq 2500. Quantitative 5'-RACE with molecular barcodes was the method used to prepare the TCR beta libraries. In the source study's methods: Disease-linked TCR variants were identified with a new computational method built on a probabilistic model of VDJ rearrangement. TCRdb cleaned the public reads at Q25 with fastp, built clones with MiXCR and kept in-frame beta chains. Each CDR3 protein appears once, grouped with its most common genes and DNA. TCRdb's processing, not the authors' own work, is the source of the V and J calls. Recorded for this sample are about 90,000 distinct CDR3 sequences; roughly 27% of them occurred a single time. The ten largest clones take up roughly 59% of the sample.

Sequencing input: blood, either unsorted or a sorted T cell fraction (not recorded which). Recombination connected TRBV4-1 to TRBJ2-1; TRBD1 is a possible D gene, resting on 5 matching bases. The TCR was taken from a male donor with ankylosing spondylitis or in good health (not recorded which). The nucleotides read TGCGCCAGCAGCCAAGATACCCCAGGGAATGAGCAGTTCTTC. Protein translation: CASSQDTPGNEQFF.